The rows below give T cell receptor beta chains drawn from one sample of a study of T cells in Graves' hyperthyroidism and ophthalmopathy. TCRdb fed the multiplex PCR reads into MiXCR, producing one record per CDR3 protein. The table includes some 460,000 distinct CDR3 sequences, 15% to 17% detected once. Sequenced input: blood. The receptors stem from a woman aged 18 to 35 with Graves' hyperthyroidism. CDR3s include the opening cysteine and the closing phenylalanine or tryptophan. Fields, in order: D gene, V gene, J gene, clone size, CDR3 DNA, CDR3 protein. A D gene is named only where the DNA matches it firmly. Part of the rows lack a size; the others show once, few, many or a class for expanded clones.

d_call: TRBD1
v_call: TRBV5-1
j_call: TRBJ1-2
clone_size: many
cdr3_nt: TGCGCCAGCAGCTCAGGGACAGGGGGCGACCTGCTTTATGGCTACACCTTC
cdr3_aa: CASSSGTGGDLLYGYTF

d_call: -
v_call: TRBV11-2
j_call: TRBJ2-7
clone_size: many
cdr3_nt: TGTGCCAGCAGCTTAGGTATCAAGGTGGACGAGCAGTACTTC
cdr3_aa: CASSLGIKVDEQYF

d_call: -
v_call: TRBV3-1
j_call: TRBJ2-2
clone_size: -
cdr3_nt: TGTGCCAGCAGCCATAGACAGACTTACACCGGGGAGCTGTTTTTT
cdr3_aa: CASSHRQTYTGELFF

d_call: -
v_call: TRBV7-9
j_call: TRBJ1-1
clone_size: few
cdr3_nt: TGTGCCAGCAGCGCCATCACAGGGATGAACACTGAAGCTTTCTTT
cdr3_aa: CASSAITGMNTEAFF

d_call: -
v_call: TRBV20-1
j_call: TRBJ1-1
clone_size: many
cdr3_nt: TGCAGTGCTAGAGAGTACACCCTCGGGAACACTGAAGCTTTCTTT
cdr3_aa: CSAREYTLGNTEAFF

d_call: -
v_call: TRBV27
j_call: TRBJ1-4
clone_size: many
cdr3_nt: TGTGCCAGCAGTCCGGAGGTAGGACCCGAAAAACTGTTTTTT
cdr3_aa: CASSPEVGPEKLFF

d_call: -
v_call: TRBV14
j_call: TRBJ2-2
clone_size: -
cdr3_nt: TGTGCCAGCAGCCAAGAAAGGAGATGGTGGGAGCTGTTTTTT
cdr3_aa: CASSQERRWWELFF

d_call: TRBD1
v_call: TRBV2
j_call: TRBJ2-1
clone_size: many
cdr3_nt: TGTGCCAGCACCCTTTGGACAGGGGTTCTCTACAATGAGCAGTTCTTC
cdr3_aa: CASTLWTGVLYNEQFF

d_call: TRBD1
v_call: TRBV11-2
j_call: TRBJ1-5
clone_size: many
cdr3_nt: TGTGCCAGCAGCTTAAGGACAGGCGCCAGGGAGCCCCAGCATTTT
cdr3_aa: CASSLRTGAREPQHF

d_call: -
v_call: TRBV14
j_call: TRBJ2-5
clone_size: -
cdr3_nt: TGTGCCAGCAGCCACTCCAGCCCAGAGACCCAGTACTTC
cdr3_aa: CASSHSSPETQYF

d_call: -
v_call: TRBV12-3/TRBV12-4
j_call: TRBJ1-5
clone_size: many
cdr3_nt: TGTGCCAGCAGTGCGACAGGATACAATCAGCCCCAGCATTTT
cdr3_aa: CASSATGYNQPQHF

d_call: -
v_call: TRBV20-1
j_call: TRBJ2-7
clone_size: many
cdr3_nt: TGCAGTGCTAGCCAGACGACAGCGGGCGAGCAGTACTTC
cdr3_aa: CSASQTTAGEQYF

d_call: -
v_call: TRBV5-1
j_call: TRBJ1-1
clone_size: many
cdr3_nt: TGCGCCAGCAGCCCGCAACAGGTTAACACTGAAGCTTTCTTT
cdr3_aa: CASSPQQVNTEAFF

d_call: -
v_call: TRBV6-1
j_call: TRBJ1-2
clone_size: few
cdr3_nt: TGTGCCAGCAGCCACCCGAATCGGGGCTATGGCTACACCTTC
cdr3_aa: CASSHPNRGYGYTF

d_call: -
v_call: TRBV20-1
j_call: TRBJ2-7
clone_size: many
cdr3_nt: TGCAGTGTTGCGGGAAACTCTATCGACGAGCAGTACTTC
cdr3_aa: CSVAGNSIDEQYF

d_call: -
v_call: TRBV20-1
j_call: TRBJ1-1
clone_size: -
cdr3_nt: TGCAGTGCTTCTGGGCGGGGGAACACTGAAGCTTTCTTT
cdr3_aa: CSASGRGNTEAFF

d_call: -
v_call: TRBV3-1
j_call: TRBJ1-1
clone_size: many
cdr3_nt: TGTGCCAGCAGCCAAGATCGATCGAACACTGAAGCTTTCTTT
cdr3_aa: CASSQDRSNTEAFF

d_call: TRBD2
v_call: TRBV6-1
j_call: TRBJ2-2
clone_size: many
cdr3_nt: TGTGCCGTACAAGCGGGGAGTAGGGGCGGGGAGCTGTTTTTT
cdr3_aa: CAVQAGSRGGELFF

d_call: TRBD2
v_call: TRBV7-3
j_call: TRBJ2-5
clone_size: few
cdr3_nt: TGTGCCAGCAGCTACAACGGCGGGAGGGCCGAGGGAGAGACCCAGTACTTC
cdr3_aa: CASSYNGGRAEGETQYF

d_call: TRBD1
v_call: TRBV2
j_call: TRBJ2-3
clone_size: -
cdr3_nt: TGTGCCAGCACGAGGGACAGGGGGCTTACGCAGTATTTT
cdr3_aa: CASTRDRGLTQYF

d_call: -
v_call: TRBV7-9
j_call: TRBJ2-7
clone_size: many
cdr3_nt: TGTGCCAGCAGCTCCTATGGGCCTTACGAGCAGTACTTC
cdr3_aa: CASSSYGPYEQYF

d_call: TRBD2
v_call: TRBV20-1
j_call: TRBJ2-1
clone_size: -
cdr3_nt: TGCAGTGCTAGTGGGACTAGCGGGAGTAATGAGCAGTTCTTC
cdr3_aa: CSASGTSGSNEQFF

d_call: -
v_call: TRBV20-1
j_call: TRBJ1-1
clone_size: few
cdr3_nt: TGCAGTGCGGAAAGAGGAGGGGGATCGGGCACTGAAGCTTTCTTT
cdr3_aa: CSAERGGGSGTEAFF